These 17 T cell receptor beta chains originate from one sample sequenced in a study of cytomegalovirus exposure and HLA in healthy donors. Assay used: immunoSEQ multiplex PCR; TCRdb lists only in-frame clones, some missing. The sample records 100,000 to 150,000 clones, 75% to 90% being singletons. The material sequenced was PBMCs. The receptors come from a woman younger than 35 in good health and CMV-seronegative.

The chain recombines TRBV11-3 with TRBJ1-2, with a tentative D call TRBD1 (5 bases). This CDR3 contains 15 residues. V was shortened by 3 bases and J by 0 bases, with 11 bases between the two germline ends. CDR1 is SGHNT, CDR2 YENEEA, per germline. CDR3 region: CASSFGHSPNYGYTF. CDR3 nucleotide sequence: TGTGCCAGCAGCTTCGGACACAGCCCTAACTATGGCTACACCTTC.

On this clone: Other DNA sequences in this specimen translate into the identical CDR3. Here the CDR3 reads CASSLTGPGANVLTF. The CDR3 region has the DNA TGTGCCAGCAGCCTAACAGGGCCCGGGGCCAACGTCCTGACTTTC. The V and J genes are TRBV28 and TRBJ2-6; the D gene is possibly TRBD1 (6 bases). V lost 6 bases and J 4 bases, leaving 13 bases between the germline ends. Germline CDR1 and CDR2: MDHEN and SYDVKM. The CDR3 consists of 15 residues.

The rearrangement links TRBV2 to TRBJ1-1, with a weak D call TRBD1 (6 bases). The germline V and J ends were trimmed by 5 bases and 5 bases, with 18 bases remaining between them. Germline lookup yields CDR1 SNHLY and CDR2 FYNNEI. The CDR3 sequence is 15 residues long. The DNA for the CDR3 is TGTGCCAGCAGTAGGGGGAGGGCCAGAAGGACTGAAGCTTTCTTT. Encoded protein: CASSRGRARRTEAFF.

V is TRBV6-4 and J is TRBJ2-2, with no clear D. Deletions cut 10 bases from V and 6 bases from J, with 18 bases between. The CDR3 length is 14 residues. Per germline, CDR1 MRHNA and CDR2 SNTAGT. The CDR3 DNA reads as TGTGCCACTTCGACCGCGGCGGCAGCCGGGGAGCTGTTTTTT. It codes for CATSTAAAAGELFF.

V usage is TRBV7-9 and J usage is TRBJ2-7; maybe TRBD1 (5 bases). The CDR3 length is 19 residues. Germline loops: CDR1 SEHNR, CDR2 FQNEAQ (reference sequence). V lost 4 bases to trimming and J lost 0 bases, with 25 bases between them. The CDR3 loop reads CASSSHPAVVSRDSYEQYF. The CDR3 DNA follows: TGTGCCAGCAGCTCTCACCCGGCGGTGGTCTCCAGGGACTCCTACGAGCAGTACTTC.

The rearrangement joins TRBV4-2 to TRBJ1-2, with D possibly being TRBD1 (6 bases). Between the trimmed V and J ends, which lost 3 bases and 0 bases, there was a span of 14 bases. The CDR3 is 16 amino acids. Germline V gene sequence: CDR1 LGHNA, CDR2 YNFKEQ. The CDR3 bases are TGTGCCAGCAGCCAGGGGCTGTGGGACACTAACTATGGCTACACCTTC. Translating gives CASSQGLWDTNYGYTF.

J is TRBJ2-7 and V is TRBV7-2; tentative D call: TRBD2 (6 bases). Looked up from germline, CDR1 is SGHTA and CDR2 is FQGNSA. The CDR3 totals 15 residues. Trimming took off 1 base at V and 1 base at J, with 11 bases between the two ends. CDR3 coding DNA: TGTGCCAGCAGCTTAGGTGTAGCGGCTTCCTACGAGCAGTACTTC. This encodes CASSLGVAASYEQYF. Using reference TRBV7-2 and TRBJ2-7 for the parts outside the CDR3, the full variable domain is GAGVSQSPSNKVTEKGKDVELRCDPISGHTALYWYRQSLGQGLEFLIYFQGNSAPDKSGLPSDRFSAERTGGSVSTLTIQRTQQEDSAVYLCASSLGVAASYEQYFGPGTRLTVT.

The chain uses TRBV27 and TRBJ2-1; 10 bases fit TRBD2. This CDR3 is built from 18 residues. With 2 bases clipped from V and 7 bases from J, the junction kept 14 bases outside the gene matches. Germline values: CDR1 MNHEY, CDR2 SMNVEV (reference sequence). This CDR3 is CASSLRWGGLAGVNEQFF. Here the CDR3 DNA reads TGTGCCAGCAGTTTAAGGTGGGGGGGGCTAGCGGGAGTTAATGAGCAGTTCTTC.

The V gene is TRBV13, the J gene TRBJ2-3, with 15 positions matching TRBD2. The germline CDR1 and CDR2 sequences are PRHDT and FYEKMQ (reference sequence). V was pared by 2 bases and J by 6 bases, with 3 bases of the junction left unmatched. This CDR3 is built from 16 residues. The CDR3 bases are TGTGCCAGCAGCTTATCTGGGACTAGCGGGAGGGATACGCAGTATTTT. It codes for CASSLSGTSGRDTQYF.

The chain is built from TRBV13 and TRBJ2-5; the D gene is possibly TRBD2 (5 bases). CDR1 is PRHDT, CDR2 FYEKMQ, per germline (reference sequence). The V end lost 1 base, the J end lost 4 bases, and 13 bases lay between the germline ends. The CDR3 has 15 residues. This chain's CDR3 is CASSLEAEMGETQYF. The CDR3 coding sequence is TGTGCCAGCAGCTTAGAAGCGGAAATGGGAGAGACCCAGTACTTC.

This sequence joins TRBV12-5 and TRBJ2-3; 7 bases are a match to TRBD2. This CDR3 region has 16 residues. The ends lost 0 bases at V and 8 bases at J; junction bases unmatched: 11. In germline, CDR1 is LGHNT, CDR2 FRNRAP. The CDR3 sequence: CASGLVPWGGAGTQYF. The CDR3 DNA is TGTGCTAGTGGTTTGGTACCGTGGGGGGGTGCGGGTACGCAGTATTTT. The full variable domain, rest sourced from reference TRBV12-5 and TRBJ2-3, is DARVTQTPRHKVTEMGQEVTMRCQPILGHNTVFWYRQTMMQGLELLAYFRNRAPLDDSGMPKDRFSAEMPDATLATLKIQPSEPRDSAVYFCASGLVPWGGAGTQYFGPGTRLTVL.

CDR3: CASSTTGRYSYNEQFF. CDR3 bases: TGTGCCAGCAGCACGACAGGGCGCTACTCCTACAATGAGCAGTTCTTC. V and J are TRBV7-8 and TRBJ2-1, with 7 nucleotides matching TRBD1. The germline V gene encodes CDR1 SGHVS and CDR2 FQNEAQ. V lost 5 bases, J lost 0 bases, and 7 bases stayed unmatched. The CDR3 loop spans 16 amino acids.

The CDR3 here is CASSLDLTAYNEQFF. The DNA of the CDR3 is TGTGCCAGCAGCTTAGATCTAACAGCTTACAATGAGCAGTTCTTC. The chain recombines TRBV11-2 with TRBJ2-1; D ambiguous. This CDR3 is 15 amino acids long. Germline-derived CDR1 and CDR2 are SGHAT and FQNNGV. Trimming took off 0 bases at V and 4 bases at J, with 10 bases between the two ends.

J is TRBJ2-7 and V is TRBV10-3; 12 bases line up with TRBD2. Germline-derived CDR1 and CDR2 are ENHRY and SYGVKD. The CDR3 length is 12 residues. V lost 7 bases to trimming and J lost 6 bases; unmatched junction nucleotides: 1. The CDR3 DNA reads TGTGCCATCATGACTAGCGGGAGCGAGCAGTACTTC. It specifies CAIMTSGSEQYF.

This clone occurred once. This rearrangement joins TRBV19 to TRBJ2-3; maybe TRBD2 (5 bases). Trimming removed 10 bases from V and 1 base from J, with 12 bases in between. CDR3 length: 13 amino acids. The germline V gene encodes CDR1 LNHDA and CDR2 SQIVND (reference sequence). The DNA of the CDR3 is TGTGCCACCGACTGGGGAGGCACAGATACGCAGTATTTT. Translation gives CATDWGGTDTQYF.

A single count supports this clone. V usage is TRBV19 and J usage is TRBJ1-5, with a tentative D call TRBD1 (6 bases). Trimming left V 6 bases short and J 4 bases short, with 13 bases between. CDR1 and CDR2 from the germline V gene are LNHDA and SQIVND (reference sequence). The CDR3 has 14 amino acids. The CDR3 here is CASSSEGGNQPQHF. The CDR3 bases are TGTGCCAGTAGCAGCGAAGGGGGTAATCAGCCCCAGCATTTT.

The rearrangement joins TRBV4-1 to TRBJ2-1; a weak D match, TRBD1 (6 bases). Trimming pared 6 bases from V and 4 bases from J, leaving 16 bases between. This CDR3 has 15 residues. Per the germline V gene, CDR1 is MGHRA and CDR2 is YSYEKL. In DNA, the CDR3 is TGCGCCAGCAGGATGGACAGCTACCCTTACAATGAGCAGTTCTTC. The encoded protein is CASRMDSYPYNEQFF.